This is a list of T cell receptor beta chains from one sample in a study of cytomegalovirus exposure and HLA in healthy donors. Using immunoSEQ multiplex PCR, the repertoire was profiled, and TCRdb retains in-frame clones only, with some absent. The sample lists under 150,000 clones, 65% to 85% occurring once. The sequenced sample was PBMCs. These receptors all stem from a woman aged 25-40 years in good health and CMV-seropositive. Each CDR3 is given with its conserved first and last residue. D genes are given only for firm matches. Clone size appears in some rows only: once, few, many, or a class for an expanded clone.

D	length	V	size	J	DNA	CDR3
NA	13	TRBV19	NA	TRBJ2-2	TGTGCCAGTAGATCCAGGAACACCGGGGAGCTGTTTTTT	CASRSRNTGELFF
NA	15	TRBV15	NA	TRBJ2-7	TGTGCCACCAGCAGAGATGACAGGAGCTCCTACGAGCAGTACTTC	CATSRDDRSSYEQYF
NA	15	TRBV7-2	once	TRBJ2-2	TGTGCCAGCAGCTTAGCGGGGGCCTACACCGGGGAGCTGTTTTTT	CASSLAGAYTGELFF
TRBD1	15	TRBV19	few	TRBJ2-2	TGTGCCAGTAGTATGGACAGGGGGCCCACCGGGGAGCTGTTTTTT	CASSMDRGPTGELFF
TRBD2	15	TRBV6-5	few	TRBJ2-7	TGTGCCAGCAGTTACGGGGCGGGAGGAGTGCACGAGCAGTACTTC	CASSYGAGGVHEQYF
NA	12	TRBV30	NA	TRBJ1-1	TGTGCCTGGAGTGTTACAGATACTGAAGCTTTCTTT	CAWSVTDTEAFF
TRBD1	15	TRBV6-1	few	TRBJ1-4	TGTGCCAGCAGAAATAGGGGGCCTGCTAATGAAAAACTGTTTTTT	CASRNRGPANEKLFF
NA	15	TRBV5-4	NA	TRBJ1-1	TGTGCCAGCAGCTTGATCTCAGGGATGAACACTGAAGCTTTCTTT	CASSLISGMNTEAFF
NA	14	TRBV5-1	NA	TRBJ2-1	TGCGCCAGCAGCTTGGGCTCAGGATACAATGAGCAGTTCTTC	CASSLGSGYNEQFF
TRBD2	14	TRBV18	NA	TRBJ2-5	TGTGCCAGCTCCCTAGCGGGAGGGCAAGAGACCCAGTACTTC	CASSLAGGQETQYF